Detailed here is one T cell receptor (beta chain). What it binds is unknown. Germline V gene sequence: CDR1 MGHRA, CDR2 YSYEKL. CDR3 length: 14 amino acids. The V and J ends lost 0 bases and 2 bases respectively, with 8 bases between them. Timing groups of about 4 and about 12 weeks for second doses were pooled. The data belong to a study of T cell responses to AZD1222 COVID-19 vaccine. Clones were read by immunoSEQ multiplex PCR, and TCRdb kept only the in-frame ones, dropping some. Among about 110,000 clones listed, about 90% were seen once. General study results and limits: In a largely white British group with more females than males, clonal diversity was possibly underestimated. Spike-specific TCR breadth and depth went up after people got two AZD1222 doses. Among spike-specific TCRs, nearly half reportedly target unmutated variant regions.

The source was peripheral blood, collected 28 days after the second AZD1222 dose. This receptor was taken from an adult who received the AZD1222 COVID-19 vaccine. V and J are TRBV4-1 and TRBJ2-7; no definite D call. CDR3 DNA sequence: TGCGCCAGCAGCCAAGATTTATCTACCTACGAGCAGTACTTC. This encodes CASSQDLSTYEQYF.